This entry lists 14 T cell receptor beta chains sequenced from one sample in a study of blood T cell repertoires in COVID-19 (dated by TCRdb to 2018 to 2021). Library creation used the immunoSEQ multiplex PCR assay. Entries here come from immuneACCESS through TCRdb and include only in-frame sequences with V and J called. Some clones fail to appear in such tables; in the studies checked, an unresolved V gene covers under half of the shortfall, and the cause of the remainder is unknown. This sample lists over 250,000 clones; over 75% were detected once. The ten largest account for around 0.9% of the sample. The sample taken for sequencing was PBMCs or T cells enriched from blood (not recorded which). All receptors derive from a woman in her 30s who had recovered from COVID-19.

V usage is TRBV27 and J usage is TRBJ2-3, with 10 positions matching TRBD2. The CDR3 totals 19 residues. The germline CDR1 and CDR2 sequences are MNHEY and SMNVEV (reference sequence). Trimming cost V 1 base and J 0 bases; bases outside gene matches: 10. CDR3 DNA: TGTGCCAGCAGTTTATGGACCTCTAGCGGGGGCATAAGCACAGATACGCAGTATTTT. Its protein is CASSLWTSSGGISTDTQYF.

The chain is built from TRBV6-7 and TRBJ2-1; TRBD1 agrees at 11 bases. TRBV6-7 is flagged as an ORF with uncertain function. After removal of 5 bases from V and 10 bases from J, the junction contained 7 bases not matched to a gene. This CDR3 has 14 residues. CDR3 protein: CASSTGQGVEEQFF. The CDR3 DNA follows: TGTGCCAGCAGTACGGGACAGGGGGTGGAGGAGCAGTTCTTC.

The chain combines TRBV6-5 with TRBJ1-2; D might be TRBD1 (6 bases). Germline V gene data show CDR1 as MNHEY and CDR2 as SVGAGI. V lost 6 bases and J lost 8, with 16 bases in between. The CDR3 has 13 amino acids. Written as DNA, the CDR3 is TGTGCCAGCAGATCTACAGGGACGGTGGGCTACACCTTC. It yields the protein CASRSTGTVGYTF.

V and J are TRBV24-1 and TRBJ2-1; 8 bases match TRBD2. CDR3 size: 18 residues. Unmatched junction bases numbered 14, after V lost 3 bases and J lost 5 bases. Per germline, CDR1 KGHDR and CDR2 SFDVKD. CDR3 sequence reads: CATSDPPHGWRGDNEQFF. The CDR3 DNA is TGTGCCACCAGTGATCCCCCACACGGGTGGCGGGGGGACAATGAGCAGTTCTTC.

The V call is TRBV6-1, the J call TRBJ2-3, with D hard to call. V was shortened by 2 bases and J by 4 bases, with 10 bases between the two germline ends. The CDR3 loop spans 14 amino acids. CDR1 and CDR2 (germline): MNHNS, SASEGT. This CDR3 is CASSELWLADTQYF. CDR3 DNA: TGTGCCAGCAGTGAATTGTGGCTCGCAGATACGCAGTATTTT.

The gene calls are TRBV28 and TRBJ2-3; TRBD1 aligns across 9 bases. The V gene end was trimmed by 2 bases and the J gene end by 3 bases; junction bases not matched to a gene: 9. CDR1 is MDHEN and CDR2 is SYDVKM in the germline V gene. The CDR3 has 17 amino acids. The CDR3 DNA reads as TGTGCCAGCAGTTTACGCTACAGGGGGCGAATGACAGATACGCAGTATTTT. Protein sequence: CASSLRYRGRMTDTQYF.

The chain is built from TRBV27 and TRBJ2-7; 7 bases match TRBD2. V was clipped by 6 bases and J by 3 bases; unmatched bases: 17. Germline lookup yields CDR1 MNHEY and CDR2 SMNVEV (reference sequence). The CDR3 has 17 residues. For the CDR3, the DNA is TGTGCCAGCAGAAATCGTCCGGGTCTAGCGGCATTCTACGAGCAGTACTTC. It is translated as CASRNRPGLAAFYEQYF.

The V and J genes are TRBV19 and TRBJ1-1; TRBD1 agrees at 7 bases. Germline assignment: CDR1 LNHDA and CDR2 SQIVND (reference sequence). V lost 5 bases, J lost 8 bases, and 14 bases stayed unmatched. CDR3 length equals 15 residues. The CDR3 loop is CASSLRGETGLEAFF. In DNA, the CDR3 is TGTGCCAGTAGTCTACGGGGCGAGACAGGGTTGGAAGCTTTCTTT.

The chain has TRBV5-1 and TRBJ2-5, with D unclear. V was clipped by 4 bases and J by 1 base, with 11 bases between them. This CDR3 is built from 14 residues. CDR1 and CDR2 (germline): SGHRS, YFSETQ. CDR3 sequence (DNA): TGCGCCAGCAGCCTGCTGGCTAGCCAAGAGACCCAGTACTTC. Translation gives CASSLLASQETQYF.

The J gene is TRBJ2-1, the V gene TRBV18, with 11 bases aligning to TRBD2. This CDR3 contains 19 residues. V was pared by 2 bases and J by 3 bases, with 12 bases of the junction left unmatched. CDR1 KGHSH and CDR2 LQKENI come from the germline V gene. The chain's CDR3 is CASSPLPSGRKSGYNEQFF. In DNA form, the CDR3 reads TGTGCCAGCTCACCATTGCCTAGCGGGAGGAAGTCTGGCTACAATGAGCAGTTCTTC. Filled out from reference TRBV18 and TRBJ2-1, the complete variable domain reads NAGVMQNPRHLVRRRGQEARLRCSPMKGHSHVYWYRQLPEEGLKFMVYLQKENIIDESGMPKERFSAEFPKEGPSILRIQQVVRGDSAAYFCASSPLPSGRKSGYNEQFFGPGTRLTVL.

This CDR3 is CASSFGNGANTGELFF. The CDR3 bases are TGTGCCAGCAGCTTCGGGAACGGGGCGAACACCGGGGAGCTGTTTTTT. The V call is TRBV7-3, the J call TRBJ2-2, with a tentative D call TRBD2 (5 bases). From germline, CDR1 is SGHTA and CDR2 FQGTGA. The CDR3 totals 16 residues. The V end lost 3 bases, the J end lost 0 bases, and 11 bases lay between the germline ends.

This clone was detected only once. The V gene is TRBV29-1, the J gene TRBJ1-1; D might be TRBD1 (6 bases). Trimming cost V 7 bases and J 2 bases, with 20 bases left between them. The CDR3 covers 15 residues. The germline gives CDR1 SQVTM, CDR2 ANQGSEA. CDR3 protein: CSDRSAGTPNTEAFF. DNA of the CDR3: TGCAGCGACCGCTCTGCCGGGACACCTAACACTGAAGCTTTCTTT.

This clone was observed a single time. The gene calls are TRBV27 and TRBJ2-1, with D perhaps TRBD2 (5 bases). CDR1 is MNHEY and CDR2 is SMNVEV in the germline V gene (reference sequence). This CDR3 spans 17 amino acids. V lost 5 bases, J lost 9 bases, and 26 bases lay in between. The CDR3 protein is CASSALNRAGPGGEQFF. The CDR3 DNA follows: TGTGCCAGCAGTGCACTCAACCGGGCGGGCCCAGGCGGTGAGCAGTTCTTC.

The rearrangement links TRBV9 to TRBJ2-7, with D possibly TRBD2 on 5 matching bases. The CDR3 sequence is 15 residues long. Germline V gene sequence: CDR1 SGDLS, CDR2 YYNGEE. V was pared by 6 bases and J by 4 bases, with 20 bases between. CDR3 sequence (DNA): TGTGCCAGCACCCGGGATGGCAGTTCCCTATACGAGCAGTACTTC. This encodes CASTRDGSSLYEQYF. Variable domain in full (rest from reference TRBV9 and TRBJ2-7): DSGVTQTPKHLITATGQRVTLRCSPRSGDLSVYWYQQSLDQGLQFLIQYYNGEERAKGNILERFSAQQFPDLHSELNLSSLELGDSALYFCASTRDGSSLYEQYFGPGTRLTVT.